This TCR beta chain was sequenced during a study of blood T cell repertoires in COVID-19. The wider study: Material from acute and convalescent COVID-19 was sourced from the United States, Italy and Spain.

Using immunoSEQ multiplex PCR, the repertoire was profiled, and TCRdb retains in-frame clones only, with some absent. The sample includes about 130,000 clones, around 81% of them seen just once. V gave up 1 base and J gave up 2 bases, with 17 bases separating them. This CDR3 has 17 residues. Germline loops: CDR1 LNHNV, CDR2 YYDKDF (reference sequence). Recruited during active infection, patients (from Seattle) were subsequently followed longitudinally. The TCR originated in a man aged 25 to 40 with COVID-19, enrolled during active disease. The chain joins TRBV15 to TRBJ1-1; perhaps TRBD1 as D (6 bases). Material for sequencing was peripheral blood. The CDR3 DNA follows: TGTGCCACCAGCAGAGGGGGGGGCCGAACCACAAACACTGAAGCTTTCTTT. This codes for CATSRGGGRTTNTEAFF.